This T cell receptor beta chain came from a study of T cell responses to AZD1222 COVID-19 vaccine. Libraries were prepared by immunoSEQ multiplex PCR; TCRdb keeps only in-frame clonotypes and omits some of them. This sample has about 120,000 clones; around 90% occur once, and the top ten carry approximately 28%. V was clipped by 3 bases and J by 5 bases, with 22 bases between them. Germline V gene lookup returns CDR1 LGHDT and CDR2 YNNKEL (reference sequence). The CDR3 contains 17 residues. Points from the study as a whole: Without day 14 samples, only post-peak T cell repertoires were studied. Targeting of unmutated variant regions was reportedly seen in nearly half of spike-specific TCRs. Possibly, clonal diversity was underestimated; donors were largely white British and included more females.

About this clone: Its antigen is unidentified.

The rearrangement links TRBV3-1 (or the pseudogene TRBV3-2) to TRBJ1-2; D gene unclear. This clonotype was obtained from an adult in good health. The input for sequencing was peripheral blood, taken on day 0 of AZD1222 vaccination. The CDR3 DNA sequence: TGTGCCAGCAGCCACTCCCCCGGCACGCAACTATCTTATGGCTACACCTTC. The encoded protein is CASSHSPGTQLSYGYTF.